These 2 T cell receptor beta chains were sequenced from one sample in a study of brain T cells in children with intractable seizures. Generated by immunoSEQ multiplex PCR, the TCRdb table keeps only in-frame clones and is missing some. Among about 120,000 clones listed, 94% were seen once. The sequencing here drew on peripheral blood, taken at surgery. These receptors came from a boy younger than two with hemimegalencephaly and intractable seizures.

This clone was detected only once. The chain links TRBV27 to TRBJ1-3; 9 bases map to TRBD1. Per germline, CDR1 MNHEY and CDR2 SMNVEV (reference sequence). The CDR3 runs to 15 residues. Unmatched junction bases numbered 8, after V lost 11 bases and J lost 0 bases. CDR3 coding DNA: TGTGCCCCAAGGACAGGGGACACCTCTGGAAACACCATATATTTT. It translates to CAPRTGDTSGNTIYF.

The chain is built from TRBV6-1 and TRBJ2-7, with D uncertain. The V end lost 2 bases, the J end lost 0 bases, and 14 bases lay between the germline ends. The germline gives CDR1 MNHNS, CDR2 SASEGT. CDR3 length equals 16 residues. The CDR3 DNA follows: TGTGCCAGCAGTGAATCCGGCTACCGACTCTCCTACGAGCAGTACTTC. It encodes CASSESGYRLSYEQYF.